A single sample is the source of the 2 T cell receptor beta chains below, sequenced in a study of blood T cell repertoires in COVID-19 (dated by TCRdb to the early 2020s). The library was obtained by the immunoSEQ multiplex PCR assay. As stored in TCRdb, this immuneACCESS dataset retains in-frame rearrangements with V and J assigned. A fraction of the clones does not appear; measured against another copy, unresolved V genes explain less than half of the discrepancy, and the remainder lacks a known reason. For this sample there are more than 150,000 clones; around 84% appear just once. Jointly, the top ten make up approximately 8.4% of the sample. The sample comprised PBMCs or T cells enriched from blood (not recorded which). Receptors were obtained from a woman in her 50s who had recovered from COVID-19.

J is TRBJ2-3 and V is TRBV4-2, with 11 bases aligning to TRBD2. This CDR3 spans 16 amino acids. The V segment lost 2 bases and the J segment 2 bases; nucleotides outside the gene matches: 3. The germline CDR1 and CDR2 sequences are LGHNA and YNFKEQ. This CDR3 reads CASSQLLAGVTDTQYF. The DNA of the CDR3 is TGTGCCAGCAGCCAACTACTAGCGGGGGTCACAGATACGCAGTATTTT.

V is TRBV24-1 and J is TRBJ2-7, with D perhaps matching TRBD1 (6 bases). Germline V gene data show CDR1 as KGHDR and CDR2 as SFDVKD. The CDR3 sequence is 15 residues long. Between the trimmed V and J ends, which lost 10 bases and 2 bases, there was a span of 20 bases. The CDR3 is CATRGNTGPPYEQYF. CDR3 in DNA: TGTGCCACAAGGGGGAACACAGGGCCTCCCTACGAGCAGTACTTC.